These 7 T cell receptor beta chains were sequenced from one sample in a study of blood T cell repertoires in COVID-19. Libraries were prepared by immunoSEQ multiplex PCR; TCRdb keeps only in-frame clonotypes and omits some of them. The sample shows 35,000 to 40,000 clones, about 90% of them seen only once. The sample comprised peripheral blood. These receptors came from a man in his sixties or seventies with acute or convalescent COVID-19.

The rearrangement links TRBV28 to TRBJ1-2; perhaps TRBD1 as D (5 bases). The CDR3 covers 15 residues. The germline gives CDR1 MDHEN, CDR2 SYDVKM. The V gene lost 6 bases and the J gene lost 4 bases, with 18 bases spanning the gap. CDR3 DNA: TGTGCCAGCAGCCGATGGGGGGACTTGATCTATGGCTACACCTTC. Encoded protein: CASSRWGDLIYGYTF.

V usage is TRBV18 and J usage is TRBJ2-7; 10 bases fit TRBD2. V trimming: 6 bases; J trimming: 3 bases; junction bases outside the gene matches: 8. This CDR3 comprises 15 residues. CDR1 and CDR2 from the germline V gene are KGHSH and LQKENI. The CDR3 spells CASSPGLASSYEQYF. DNA for the CDR3: TGTGCCAGCTCTCCGGGACTAGCGTCAAGCTACGAGCAGTACTTC.

This clone showed up just once. This chain uses TRBV5-1 with TRBJ2-2; 8 positions match TRBD1. V lost 4 bases to trimming and J lost 2 bases; unmatched junction nucleotides: 4. Germline V gene sequence: CDR1 SGHRS, CDR2 YFSETQ. CDR3 size: 15 residues. The CDR3, as DNA: TGCGCCAGCAGCGTGACAGGGGCAAACACCGGGGAGCTGTTTTTT. It codes for CASSVTGANTGELFF.

CDR3 sequence (DNA): TGTGCCAGCAGCCAAGACGGTCGCTTGGATACGCAGTATTTT. This translates into CASSQDGRLDTQYF. The genes are TRBV3-1 (or the pseudogene TRBV3-2) and TRBJ2-3; D ambiguous. V was clipped by 0 bases and J by 6 bases, with 10 bases between them. The V gene's germline CDR1 is LGHDT and CDR2 YNNKEL (reference sequence). This CDR3 comprises 14 residues.

This chain uses TRBV2 with TRBJ2-2; D ambiguous. V lost 4 bases and J lost 4, with 13 bases in between. The germline V gene encodes CDR1 SNHLY and CDR2 FYNNEI. The CDR3 is 15 residues long. The CDR3, as DNA: TGTGCCAGCAGTGCTCAGAGACAATTCACCGGGGAGCTGTTTTTT. This gives the protein CASSAQRQFTGELFF.

CDR3 coding DNA: TGTGCCAGCAGCGTAACGGCGGGAGGGAACACCGGGGAGCTGTTTTTT. Residues: CASSVTAGGNTGELFF. The V gene is TRBV9, the J gene TRBJ2-2, with 8 bases fitting TRBD2. The CDR3 has 16 amino acids. Per the germline V gene, CDR1 is SGDLS and CDR2 is YYNGEE. The V gene end was trimmed by 1 base and the J gene end by 1 base; junction bases not matched to a gene: 3.

The chain carries TRBV5-4 and TRBJ2-1; maybe TRBD2 (6 bases). V lost 4 bases to trimming and J lost 2 bases, with 10 bases between them. The CDR3 sequence is 14 residues long. Germline CDR1 reads SGHNT; CDR2 reads YYREEE (reference sequence). The DNA for the CDR3 is TGTGCCAGCAGCGCGGGCGGGACCTACAATGAGCAGTTCTTC. Encoded protein: CASSAGGTYNEQFF.